Included here is one TCR beta chain sequence, with context. Its antigen is unknown. The sample is drawn from a study of a mutant IDH1 vaccine in newly diagnosed glioma. Study as a whole: Vaccination began 4-6 weeks post radiotherapy alone, or with temozolomide cycles.

Assay: immunoSEQ multiplex PCR; the TCRdb copy retains only in-frame clones and omits some. Of tens of thousands of clones in the sample, roughly 90% are singletons; the top ten hold over 15%. Time point indicated: week 5, during vaccination. A 20-mer mutant IDH1 peptide at 300 ug was injected subcutaneously with topical imiquimod. New WHO grade 3 or 4 astrocytomas that were IDH1-mutant and ATRX-lost had been found in donors. The clonotype originates from a man in his late teens or twenties with glioma. The sequenced sample was PBMCs, obtained from a glioma patient whose treatment included an IDH1 peptide vaccine.

CDR3 DNA: TGCGCCAGCAGCCAAGATGGGCCTGGACAGGGATTCAACGAGCAGTACTTC. This sequence encodes CASSQDGPGQGFNEQYF. The rearrangement uses TRBV4-1 and TRBJ2-7, with 8 bases matching TRBD1. The length of the CDR3 is 17 residues. Losses at the gene ends were 0 bases for V and 5 bases for J; bases not matched to a gene: 12. Germline lookup yields CDR1 MGHRA and CDR2 YSYEKL.